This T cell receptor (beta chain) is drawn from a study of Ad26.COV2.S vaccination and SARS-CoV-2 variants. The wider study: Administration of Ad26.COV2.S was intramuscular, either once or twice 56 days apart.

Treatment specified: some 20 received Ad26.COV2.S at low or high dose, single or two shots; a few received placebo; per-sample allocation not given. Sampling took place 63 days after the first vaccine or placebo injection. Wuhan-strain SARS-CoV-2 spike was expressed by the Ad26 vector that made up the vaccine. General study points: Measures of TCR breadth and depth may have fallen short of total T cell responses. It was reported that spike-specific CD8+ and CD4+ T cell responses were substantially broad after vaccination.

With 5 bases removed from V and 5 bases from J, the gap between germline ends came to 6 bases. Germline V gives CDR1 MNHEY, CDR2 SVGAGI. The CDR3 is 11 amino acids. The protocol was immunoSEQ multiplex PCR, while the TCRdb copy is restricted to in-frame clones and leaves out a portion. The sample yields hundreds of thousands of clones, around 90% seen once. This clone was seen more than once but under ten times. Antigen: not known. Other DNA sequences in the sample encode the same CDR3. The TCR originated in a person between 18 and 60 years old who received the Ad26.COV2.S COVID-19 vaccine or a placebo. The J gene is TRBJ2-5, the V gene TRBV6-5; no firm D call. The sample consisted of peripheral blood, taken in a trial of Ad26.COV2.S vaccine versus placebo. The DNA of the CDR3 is TGTGCCAGCAGTACCTTGGAGACCCAGTACTTC. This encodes CASSTLETQYF.